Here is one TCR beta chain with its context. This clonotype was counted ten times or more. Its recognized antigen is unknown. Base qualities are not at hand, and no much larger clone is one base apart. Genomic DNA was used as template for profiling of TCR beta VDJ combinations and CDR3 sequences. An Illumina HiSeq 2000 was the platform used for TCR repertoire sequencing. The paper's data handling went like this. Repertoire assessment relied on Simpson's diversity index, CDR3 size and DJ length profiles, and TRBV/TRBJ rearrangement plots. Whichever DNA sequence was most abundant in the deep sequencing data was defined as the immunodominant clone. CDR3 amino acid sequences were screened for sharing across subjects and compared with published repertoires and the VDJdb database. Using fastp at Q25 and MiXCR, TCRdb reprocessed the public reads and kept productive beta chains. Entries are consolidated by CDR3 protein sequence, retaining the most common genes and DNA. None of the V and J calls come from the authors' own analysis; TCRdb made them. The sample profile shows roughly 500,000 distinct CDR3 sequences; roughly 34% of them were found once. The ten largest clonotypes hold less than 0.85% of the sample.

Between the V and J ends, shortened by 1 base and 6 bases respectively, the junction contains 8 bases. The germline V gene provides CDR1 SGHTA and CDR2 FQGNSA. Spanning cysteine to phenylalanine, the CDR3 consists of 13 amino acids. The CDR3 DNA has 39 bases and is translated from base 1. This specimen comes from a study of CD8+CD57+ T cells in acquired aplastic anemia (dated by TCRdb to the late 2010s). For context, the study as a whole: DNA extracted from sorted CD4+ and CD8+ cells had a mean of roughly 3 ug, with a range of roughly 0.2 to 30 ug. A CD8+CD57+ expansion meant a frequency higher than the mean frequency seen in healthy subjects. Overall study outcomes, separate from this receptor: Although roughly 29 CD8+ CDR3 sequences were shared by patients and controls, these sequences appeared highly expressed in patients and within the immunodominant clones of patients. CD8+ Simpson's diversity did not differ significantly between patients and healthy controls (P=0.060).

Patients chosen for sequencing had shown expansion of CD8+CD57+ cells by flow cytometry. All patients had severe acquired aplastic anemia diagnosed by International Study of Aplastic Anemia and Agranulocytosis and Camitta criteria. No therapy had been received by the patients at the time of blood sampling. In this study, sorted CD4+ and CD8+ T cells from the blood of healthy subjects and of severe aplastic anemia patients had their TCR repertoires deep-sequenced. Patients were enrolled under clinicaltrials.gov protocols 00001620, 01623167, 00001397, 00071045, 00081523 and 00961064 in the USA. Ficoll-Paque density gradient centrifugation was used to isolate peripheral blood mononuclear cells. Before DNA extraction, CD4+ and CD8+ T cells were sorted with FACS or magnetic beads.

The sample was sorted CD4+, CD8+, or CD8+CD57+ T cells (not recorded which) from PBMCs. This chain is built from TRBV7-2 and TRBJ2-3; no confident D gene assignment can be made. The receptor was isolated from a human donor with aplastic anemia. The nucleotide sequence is TGTGCCAGCAGCTTAGAGGAAGGCGATACGCAGTATTTT. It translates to CASSLEEGDTQYF.